Below are 15 T cell receptor beta chains sequenced from a single sample in a study of Ad26.COV2.S vaccination and SARS-CoV-2 variants (dated by TCRdb to the early 2020s). Libraries came from the immunoSEQ multiplex PCR assay. Entries here come from immuneACCESS through TCRdb and include only in-frame sequences with V and J called. Some clones fail to appear in such tables; in the studies checked, an unresolved V gene covers under half of the shortfall, and the cause of the remainder is unknown. This sample holds about 420,000 clones; around nine tenths were observed only once. The top ten clonotypes cover 3.5% to 4% of the sample. The sample's treatment or condition label is to be understood as: 19 received Ad26.COV2.S at low or high dose, single or two shots; 5 received placebo; per-sample allocation not given. For vaccine and placebo recipients, repertoires were sequenced using samples collected on day 63 after the first injection.

The starting material was peripheral blood, obtained in a trial of Ad26.COV2.S vaccine versus placebo. These receptors all stem from a person between 18 and 65 years old who received the Ad26.COV2.S COVID-19 vaccine or a placebo.

The rearrangement links TRBV25-1 to TRBJ1-2; TRBD1 might be the D (6 bases). The CDR3 sequence is 15 residues long. Trimming took 4 bases from V and 7 from J, leaving 19 bases between them. Per the germline V gene, CDR1 is MGHDK and CDR2 is SYGVNS. The CDR3 DNA is TGTGCCAGCAGTGTCCGGGACACCAATCCCCGTGGCTACACCTTC. It yields the protein CASSVRDTNPRGYTF.

V usage is TRBV19 and J usage is TRBJ2-2; D ambiguous. Trimming shortened V by 1 base and J by 4 bases, and 7 bases separated the two germline ends. The CDR3 consists of 14 residues. Germline values: CDR1 LNHDA, CDR2 SQIVND (reference sequence). The CDR3 DNA is TGTGCCAGTAGTATAGCTAGGGCCACCGGGGAGCTGTTTTTT. Protein product: CASSIARATGELFF.

The rearrangement joins TRBV2 to TRBJ1-2; D is unclear. The CDR3 extends over 12 amino acids. Trimming pared 2 bases from V and 4 bases from J, leaving 5 bases between. Germline lookup yields CDR1 SNHLY and CDR2 FYNNEI. The CDR3 coding sequence is TGTGCCAGCAGTGAATATAGCTATGGCTACACCTTC. Encoded protein: CASSEYSYGYTF.

The chain couples TRBV6-5 to TRBJ2-7; either TRBD1 or TRBD2 may supply D (5 bases each). Germline CDR1 MNHEY, CDR2 SVGAGI. Trimming took 5 bases from V and 5 from J, leaving 13 bases between them. The CDR3 is 13 residues long. The CDR3 sequence is CASSPSGGNEQYF. CDR3 in DNA: TGTGCCAGCAGTCCCAGTGGGGGAAACGAGCAGTACTTC.

CDR3 protein: CASSYGRGAIYNEQFF. The CDR3 nucleotides read TGTGCCAGCAGTTACGGGCGGGGGGCCATCTACAATGAGCAGTTCTTC. J is TRBJ2-1 and V is TRBV6-6; 8 nucleotides line up with TRBD2. From germline, CDR1 is MNHNY and CDR2 SVGAGI (reference sequence). The CDR3 length is 16 residues. V shed 2 bases, J shed 3 bases, and the junction held 6 bases outside the gene matches.

V is TRBV7-8 and J is TRBJ2-7; 7 nucleotides match TRBD1. The CDR3 is 15 residues long. V lost 5 bases, J lost 0 bases, and 7 bases stayed unmatched. Germline V gene data show CDR1 as SGHVS and CDR2 as FQNEAQ. This chain's CDR3 is CASSNLRGSSYEQYF. Here the CDR3 DNA reads TGTGCCAGCAGCAACCTCAGGGGGAGCTCCTACGAGCAGTACTTC.

The chain is built from TRBV19 and TRBJ2-5, with 11 bases matching TRBD2. CDR1 and CDR2 from the germline V gene are LNHDA and SQIVND (reference sequence). V was clipped by 3 bases and J by 5 bases; unmatched bases: 5. The CDR3 contains 15 residues. DNA of the CDR3: TGTGCCAGTAGTATGGCTAGCGGGGGGCTGGAGACCCAGTACTTC. Protein sequence: CASSMASGGLETQYF.

On this clone itself: Additional DNA sequences in this sample encode the identical CDR3. The rearrangement links TRBV5-4 to TRBJ2-7, with D possibly matching TRBD2 (6 bases). In germline, CDR1 is SGHNT, CDR2 YYREEE (reference sequence). There are 14 residues in the CDR3. With 4 bases removed from V and 0 bases from J, the gap between germline ends came to 11 bases. The CDR3 bases are TGTGCCAGCAGCCCCGTGGGGGGCTCCTACGAGCAGTACTTC. Encoded protein: CASSPVGGSYEQYF. The full variable domain, in which reference TRBV5-4 and TRBJ2-7 provide the parts outside the CDR3, is ETGVTQSPTHLIKTRGQQVTLRCSSQSGHNTVSWYQQALGQGPQFIFQYYREEENGRGNFPPRFSGLQFPNYSSELNVNALELDDSALYLCASSPVGGSYEQYFGPGTRLTVT.

This chain uses TRBV5-1 with TRBJ2-4; D gene uncertain. The V gene lost 5 bases and the J gene lost 8 bases, with 8 bases spanning the gap. Germline loops: CDR1 SGHRS, CDR2 YFSETQ. This CDR3 contains 11 residues. CDR3 protein: CASRLVDIQYF. As DNA, the CDR3 is TGCGCCAGCAGGCTCGTCGACATTCAGTACTTC.

The chain is built from TRBV18 and TRBJ1-1; D perhaps matches TRBD1 (6 bases). The germline V gene encodes CDR1 KGHSH and CDR2 LQKENI. The CDR3 spans 15 residues. Trimming removed 1 base from V and 11 bases from J, with 20 bases in between. The CDR3 loop reads CASSPRQVSPTAAFF. In nucleotides, the CDR3 is TGTGCCAGCTCACCACGACAGGTGAGTCCCACGGCGGCTTTCTTT.

This clone was observed once. The chain links TRBV6-2 or TRBV6-3 to TRBJ2-2, with D possibly matching TRBD2 (6 bases). Germline values: CDR1 MNHEY, CDR2 SVGEGT. V shed 2 bases and J shed 5 bases, with 12 bases lying between them. CDR3 length: 15 amino acids. This CDR3 is CASSYKPLATGELFF. CDR3 nucleotide sequence: TGTGCCAGCAGTTACAAACCACTAGCTACCGGGGAGCTGTTTTTT.

V is TRBV7-3 and J is TRBJ2-1, with D hard to call. V lost 4 bases, J lost 8 bases, and 12 bases lay in between. The CDR3 covers 13 residues. CDR1 SGHTA and CDR2 FQGTGA come from the germline V gene. This CDR3 reads CASSSWPSDEQFF. The DNA of the CDR3 is TGTGCCAGCAGCTCTTGGCCCTCTGATGAGCAGTTCTTC.

This clone was seen only once. V is TRBV10-2 and J is TRBJ1-2; unclear D gene. The CDR3 extends over 14 amino acids. V shed 5 bases and J shed 0 bases, with 10 bases lying between them. Per germline, CDR1 WSHSY and CDR2 SAAADI. The DNA of the CDR3 is TGCGCCAGCAGTATGAGAGTAGCTAACTATGGCTACACCTTC. This sequence encodes CASSMRVANYGYTF.

The CDR3 DNA follows: TGTGCCAGCAGCCAAGCTGACAGGGGAATTGTAGATACGCAGTATTTT. Translation gives CASSQADRGIVDTQYF. This rearrangement joins TRBV14 to TRBJ2-3; TRBD1 aligns across 8 bases. The CDR3 has 16 residues. The germline V gene has CDR1 SGHDN and CDR2 FVKESK. After removal of 1 base from V and 5 bases from J, the junction contained 8 bases not matched to a gene.

This clone was observed a few times. The J gene is TRBJ2-5, the V gene TRBV30; possible D gene TRBD2, 6 bases. The CDR3 extends over 11 amino acids. Germline CDR1 reads GTSNPN; CDR2 reads SVGIG (reference sequence). CDR3 in DNA: TGTGCTGCGGGGCCGGGAGAGACCCAGTACTTC. This codes for CAAGPGETQYF.